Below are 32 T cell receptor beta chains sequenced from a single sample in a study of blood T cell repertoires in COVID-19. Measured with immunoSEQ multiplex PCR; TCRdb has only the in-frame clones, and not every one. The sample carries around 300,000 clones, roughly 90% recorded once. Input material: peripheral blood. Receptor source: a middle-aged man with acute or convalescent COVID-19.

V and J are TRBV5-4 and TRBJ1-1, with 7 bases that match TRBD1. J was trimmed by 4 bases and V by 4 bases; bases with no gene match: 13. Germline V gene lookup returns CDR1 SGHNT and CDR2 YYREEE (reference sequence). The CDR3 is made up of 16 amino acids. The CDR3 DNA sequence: TGTGCCAGCAGCCCGCCACAGGGGCGGCTGGGCACTGAAGCTTTCTTT. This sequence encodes CASSPPQGRLGTEAFF.

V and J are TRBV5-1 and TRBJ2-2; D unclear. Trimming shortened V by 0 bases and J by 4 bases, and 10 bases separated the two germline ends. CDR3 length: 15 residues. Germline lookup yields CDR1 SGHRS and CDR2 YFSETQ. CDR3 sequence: CASSLEILGTGELFF. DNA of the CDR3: TGCGCCAGCAGCTTGGAGATACTTGGCACCGGGGAGCTGTTTTTT.

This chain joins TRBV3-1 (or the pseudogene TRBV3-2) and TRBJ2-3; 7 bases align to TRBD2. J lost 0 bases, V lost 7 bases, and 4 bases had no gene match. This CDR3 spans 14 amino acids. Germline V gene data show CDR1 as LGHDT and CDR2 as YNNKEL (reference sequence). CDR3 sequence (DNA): TGTGCCAGCACCCGGGGGGTTAGCACAGATACGCAGTATTTT. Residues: CASTRGVSTDTQYF.

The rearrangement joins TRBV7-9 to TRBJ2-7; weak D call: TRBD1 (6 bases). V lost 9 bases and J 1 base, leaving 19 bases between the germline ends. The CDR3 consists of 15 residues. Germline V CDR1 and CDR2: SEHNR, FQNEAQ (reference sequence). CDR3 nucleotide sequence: TGTGCCAGTCCCCCAGATGGGGGCGCGTCCTACGAGCAGTACTTC. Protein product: CASPPDGGASYEQYF.

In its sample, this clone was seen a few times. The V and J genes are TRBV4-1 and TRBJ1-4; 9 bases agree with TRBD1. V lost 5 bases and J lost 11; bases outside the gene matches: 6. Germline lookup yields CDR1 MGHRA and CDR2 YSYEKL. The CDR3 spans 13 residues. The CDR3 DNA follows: TGCGCCAGCAGCACCGGGACAGGGAGGAAACTGTTTTTT. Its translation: CASSTGTGRKLFF.

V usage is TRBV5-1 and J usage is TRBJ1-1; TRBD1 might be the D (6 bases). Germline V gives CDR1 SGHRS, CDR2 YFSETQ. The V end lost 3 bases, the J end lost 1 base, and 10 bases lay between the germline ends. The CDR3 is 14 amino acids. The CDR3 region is CASSSNRANTEAFF. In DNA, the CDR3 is TGCGCCAGCAGCTCAAACAGGGCGAACACTGAAGCTTTCTTT.

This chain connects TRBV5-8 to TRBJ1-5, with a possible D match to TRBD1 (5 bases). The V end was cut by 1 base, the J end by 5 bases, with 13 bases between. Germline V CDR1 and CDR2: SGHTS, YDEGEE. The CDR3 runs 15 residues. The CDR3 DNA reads TGTGCCAGCAGCTTGTGGGGCAGGAACGATCAGCCCCAGCATTTT. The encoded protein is CASSLWGRNDQPQHF.

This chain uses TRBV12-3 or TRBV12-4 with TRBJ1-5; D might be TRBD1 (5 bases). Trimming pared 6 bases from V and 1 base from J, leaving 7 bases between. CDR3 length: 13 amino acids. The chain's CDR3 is CASRGLSNQPQHF. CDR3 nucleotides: TGTGCCAGCAGGGGACTAAGCAATCAGCCCCAGCATTTT.

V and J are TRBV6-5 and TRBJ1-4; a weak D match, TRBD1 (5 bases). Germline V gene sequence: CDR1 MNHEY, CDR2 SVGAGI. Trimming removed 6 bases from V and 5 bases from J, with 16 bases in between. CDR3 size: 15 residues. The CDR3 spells CASRSPRRGNEKLFF. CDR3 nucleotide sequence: TGTGCCAGCAGGTCCCCGCGACGGGGGAATGAAAAACTGTTTTTT.

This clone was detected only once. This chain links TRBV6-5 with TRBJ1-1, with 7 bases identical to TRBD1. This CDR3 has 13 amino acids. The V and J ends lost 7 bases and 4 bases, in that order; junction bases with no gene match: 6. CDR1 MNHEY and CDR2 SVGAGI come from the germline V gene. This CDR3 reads CASTPDRATEAFF. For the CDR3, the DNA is TGTGCCAGCACCCCCGACAGGGCCACTGAAGCTTTCTTT.

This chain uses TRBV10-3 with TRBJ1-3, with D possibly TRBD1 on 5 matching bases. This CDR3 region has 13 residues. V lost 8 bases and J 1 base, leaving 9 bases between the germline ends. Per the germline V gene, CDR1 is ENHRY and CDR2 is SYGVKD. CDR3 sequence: CAIGADSGNTIYF. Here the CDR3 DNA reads TGTGCCATCGGGGCGGATTCTGGAAACACCATATATTTT.

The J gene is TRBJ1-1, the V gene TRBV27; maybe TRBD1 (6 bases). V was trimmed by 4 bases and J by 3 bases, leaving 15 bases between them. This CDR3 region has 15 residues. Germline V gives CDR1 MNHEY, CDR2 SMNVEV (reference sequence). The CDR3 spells CASSSRQARDTEAFF. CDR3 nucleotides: TGTGCCAGCAGTTCTAGACAGGCCAGGGACACTGAAGCTTTCTTT.

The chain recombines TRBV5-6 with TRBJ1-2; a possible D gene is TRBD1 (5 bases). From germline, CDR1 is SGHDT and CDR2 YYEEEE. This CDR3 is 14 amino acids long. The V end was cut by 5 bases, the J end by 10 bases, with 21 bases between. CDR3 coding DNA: TGTGCCAGCAGTCCTCCCAGGGTCGTATTCGTCTACACCTTC. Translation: CASSPPRVVFVYTF.

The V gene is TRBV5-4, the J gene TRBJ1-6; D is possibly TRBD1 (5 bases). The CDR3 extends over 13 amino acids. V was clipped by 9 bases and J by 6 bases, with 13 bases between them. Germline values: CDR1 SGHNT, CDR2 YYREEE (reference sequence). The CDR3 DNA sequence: TGTGCCATGCAGGGTATTCGTAATTCACCCCTCCACTTT. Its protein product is CAMQGIRNSPLHF.

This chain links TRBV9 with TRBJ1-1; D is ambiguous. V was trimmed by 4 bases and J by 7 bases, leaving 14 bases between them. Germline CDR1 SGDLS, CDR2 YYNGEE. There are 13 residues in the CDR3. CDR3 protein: CASSSRGRGEAFF. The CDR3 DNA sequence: TGTGCCAGCAGCTCAAGAGGACGGGGTGAAGCTTTCTTT.

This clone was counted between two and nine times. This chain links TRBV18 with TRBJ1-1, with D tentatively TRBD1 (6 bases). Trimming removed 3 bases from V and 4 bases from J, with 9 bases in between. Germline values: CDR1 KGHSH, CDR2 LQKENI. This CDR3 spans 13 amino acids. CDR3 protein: CASSPGRGTEAFF. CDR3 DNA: TGTGCCAGCTCACCGGGCAGGGGCACTGAAGCTTTCTTT.

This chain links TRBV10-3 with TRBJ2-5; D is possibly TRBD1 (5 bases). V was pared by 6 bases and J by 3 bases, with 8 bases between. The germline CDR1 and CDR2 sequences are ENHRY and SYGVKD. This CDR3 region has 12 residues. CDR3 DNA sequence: TGTGCCATCAGCCGACAGAAAGAGACCCAGTACTTC. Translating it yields CAISRQKETQYF.

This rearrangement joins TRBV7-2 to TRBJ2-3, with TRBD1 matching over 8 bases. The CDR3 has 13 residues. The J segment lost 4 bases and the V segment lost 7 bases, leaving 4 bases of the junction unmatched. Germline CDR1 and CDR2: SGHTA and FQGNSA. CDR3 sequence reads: CASTYRGADTQYF. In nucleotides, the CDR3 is TGTGCCAGCACCTACAGGGGGGCAGATACGCAGTATTTT.

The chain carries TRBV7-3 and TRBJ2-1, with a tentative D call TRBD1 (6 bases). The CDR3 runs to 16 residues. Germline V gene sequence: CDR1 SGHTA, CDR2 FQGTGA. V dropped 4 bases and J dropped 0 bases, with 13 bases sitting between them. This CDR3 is CASSSRGAGSYNEQFF. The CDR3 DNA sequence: TGTGCCAGCAGCTCCAGGGGTGCAGGCTCCTACAATGAGCAGTTCTTC. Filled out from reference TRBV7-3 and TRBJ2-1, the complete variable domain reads GAGVSQTPSNKVTEKGKYVELRCDPISGHTALYWYRQSLGQGPEFLIYFQGTGAADDSGLPNDRFFAVRPEGSVSTLKIQRTERGDSAVYLCASSSRGAGSYNEQFFGPGTRLTVL.

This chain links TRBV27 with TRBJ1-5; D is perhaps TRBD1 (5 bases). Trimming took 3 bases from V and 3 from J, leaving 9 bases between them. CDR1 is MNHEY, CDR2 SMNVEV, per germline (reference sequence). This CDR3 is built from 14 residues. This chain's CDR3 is CASSFGGTNQPQHF. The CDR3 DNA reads TGTGCCAGCAGTTTCGGAGGGACCAATCAGCCCCAGCATTTT.

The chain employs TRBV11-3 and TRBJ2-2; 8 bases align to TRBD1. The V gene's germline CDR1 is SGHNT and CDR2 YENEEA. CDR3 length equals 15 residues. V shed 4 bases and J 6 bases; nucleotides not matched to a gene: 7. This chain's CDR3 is CASSSGQGRSGELFF. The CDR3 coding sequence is TGTGCCAGCAGCTCAGGACAGGGAAGATCCGGGGAGCTGTTTTTT.

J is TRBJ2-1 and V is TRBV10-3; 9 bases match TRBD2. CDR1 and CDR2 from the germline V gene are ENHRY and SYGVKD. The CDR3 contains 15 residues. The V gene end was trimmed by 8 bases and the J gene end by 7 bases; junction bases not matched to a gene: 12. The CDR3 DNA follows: TGTGCCATCCGAAACGCGGGGGGGCCGGGGAATGAGCAGTTCTTC. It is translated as CAIRNAGGPGNEQFF.

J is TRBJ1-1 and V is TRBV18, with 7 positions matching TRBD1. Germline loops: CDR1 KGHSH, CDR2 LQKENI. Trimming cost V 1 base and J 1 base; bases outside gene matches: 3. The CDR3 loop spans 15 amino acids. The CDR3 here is CASSPRQGENTEAFF. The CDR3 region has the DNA TGTGCCAGCTCACCACGTCAGGGGGAGAACACTGAAGCTTTCTTT.

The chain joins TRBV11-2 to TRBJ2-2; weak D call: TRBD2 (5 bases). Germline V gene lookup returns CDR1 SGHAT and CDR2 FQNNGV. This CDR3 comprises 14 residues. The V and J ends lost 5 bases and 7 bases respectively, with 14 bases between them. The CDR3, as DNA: TGTGCCAGCAGCGCAGACCCCGCGGGCGGGGAGCTGTTTTTT. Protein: CASSADPAGGELFF.

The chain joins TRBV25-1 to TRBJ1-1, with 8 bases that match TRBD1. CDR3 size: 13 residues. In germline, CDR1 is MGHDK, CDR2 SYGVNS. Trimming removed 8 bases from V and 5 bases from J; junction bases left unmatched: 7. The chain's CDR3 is CASVGTGVTEAFF. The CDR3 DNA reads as TGTGCCAGCGTAGGGACAGGCGTGACTGAAGCTTTCTTT.

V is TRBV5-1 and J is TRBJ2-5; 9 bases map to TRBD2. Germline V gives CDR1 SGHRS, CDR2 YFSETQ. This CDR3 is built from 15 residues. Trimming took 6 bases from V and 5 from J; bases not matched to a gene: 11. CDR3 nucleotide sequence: TGCGCCAGCACCCCGGGTAGCGGGGGAGGCGAGACCCAGTACTTC. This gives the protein CASTPGSGGGETQYF.

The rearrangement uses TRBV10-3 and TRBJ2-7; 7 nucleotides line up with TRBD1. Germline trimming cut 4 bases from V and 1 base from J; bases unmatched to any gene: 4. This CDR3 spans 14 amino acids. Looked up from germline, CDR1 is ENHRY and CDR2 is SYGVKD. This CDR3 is CAISGVTGSYEQYF. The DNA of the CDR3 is TGTGCCATCAGTGGTGTGACAGGGTCCTACGAGCAGTACTTC.

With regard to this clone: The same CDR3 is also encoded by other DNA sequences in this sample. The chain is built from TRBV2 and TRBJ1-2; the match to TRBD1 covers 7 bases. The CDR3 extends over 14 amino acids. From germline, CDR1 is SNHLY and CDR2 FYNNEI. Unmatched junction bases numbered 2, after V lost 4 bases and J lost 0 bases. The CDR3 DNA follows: TGTGCCAGCAGTGGACAGGGAACTAACTATGGCTACACCTTC. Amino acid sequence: CASSGQGTNYGYTF.

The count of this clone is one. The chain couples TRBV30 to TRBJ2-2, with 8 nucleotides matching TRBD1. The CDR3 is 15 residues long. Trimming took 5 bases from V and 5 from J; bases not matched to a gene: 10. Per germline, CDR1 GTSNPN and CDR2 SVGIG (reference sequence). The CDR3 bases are TGTGCCTGGCGCCCCAGGGGGCTGGTAACCGGGGAGCTGTTTTTT. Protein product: CAWRPRGLVTGELFF.

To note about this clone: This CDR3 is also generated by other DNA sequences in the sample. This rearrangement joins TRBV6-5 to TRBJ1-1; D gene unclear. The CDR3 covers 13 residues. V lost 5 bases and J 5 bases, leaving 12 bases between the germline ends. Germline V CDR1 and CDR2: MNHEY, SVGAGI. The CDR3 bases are TGTGCCAGCAGTCTGACAAGGTATACTGAAGCTTTCTTT. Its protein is CASSLTRYTEAFF.

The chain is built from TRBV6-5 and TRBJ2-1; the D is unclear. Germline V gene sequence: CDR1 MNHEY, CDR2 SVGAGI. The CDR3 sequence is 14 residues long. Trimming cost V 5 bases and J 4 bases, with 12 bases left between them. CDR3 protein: CASSPLAAYNEQFF. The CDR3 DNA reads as TGTGCCAGCAGTCCTTTAGCTGCATACAATGAGCAGTTCTTC.

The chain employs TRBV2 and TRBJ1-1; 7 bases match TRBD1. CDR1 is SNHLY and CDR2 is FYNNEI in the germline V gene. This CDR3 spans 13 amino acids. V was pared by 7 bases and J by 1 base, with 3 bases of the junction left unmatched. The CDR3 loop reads CASKEGANTEAFF. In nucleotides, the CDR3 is TGTGCCAGCAAGGAGGGGGCGAACACTGAAGCTTTCTTT.